What follows are 18 T cell receptor beta chains derived from one specimen sequenced in a study of cytomegalovirus exposure and HLA in healthy donors. The primer mix had 60 Vbeta and 13 Jbeta primers. This table comes from immunoSEQ multiplex PCR, and its TCRdb copy is limited to in-frame clones, with some not included. The repertoire consists of about 250,000 clones, with more than 55% occurring once and the leading ten covering about 2.2%. Sequencing was done on a sample of PBMCs. These TCRs come from a female donor in good health and CMV-seronegative.

This clone came up a few times. The chain joins TRBV4-1 to TRBJ2-2; TRBD2 agrees at 13 bases. Trimming cost V 3 bases and J 0 bases; bases outside gene matches: 13. Germline lookup yields CDR1 MGHRA and CDR2 YSYEKL. This CDR3 spans 21 amino acids. CDR3: CASSHFGGLLAGGPNTGELFF. CDR3 coding DNA: TGCGCCAGCAGCCACTTCGGAGGCTTACTAGCGGGAGGGCCGAACACCGGGGAGCTGTTTTTT.

The rearrangement links TRBV5-6 to TRBJ2-7; possible D gene TRBD1, 6 bases. The CDR3 is made up of 16 amino acids. Germline V lookup: CDR1 SGHDT, CDR2 YYEEEE. V was trimmed by 4 bases and J by 0 bases, leaving 17 bases between them. The CDR3 nucleotides are TGTGCCAGCAGCCGTCCCCCGGGACACCGCTCCTACGAGCAGTACTTC. Translated, it gives CASSRPPGHRSYEQYF.

This clone appeared a few times. The chain recombines TRBV5-6 with TRBJ2-7; 9 bases agree with TRBD1. CDR1 SGHDT and CDR2 YYEEEE come from the germline V gene. This CDR3 is built from 16 residues. The V and J ends lost 0 bases and 4 bases, in that order; junction bases with no gene match: 8. In DNA, the CDR3 is TGTGCCAGCAGCTTGGCGGACAGGGGATGGGCATACGAGCAGTACTTC. It is translated as CASSLADRGWAYEQYF.

This chain links TRBV7-2 with TRBJ2-7; D gene ambiguous. V lost 3 bases and J 1 base, leaving 10 bases between the germline ends. Per germline, CDR1 SGHTA and CDR2 FQGNSA. The length of the CDR3 is 14 residues. CDR3 bases: TGTGCCAGCAGCTTTCGGGTGGAGTCCTACGAGCAGTACTTC. Translated, it gives CASSFRVESYEQYF.

This chain connects TRBV9 to TRBJ1-3; possibly TRBD1 for D (5 bases). V lost 4 bases and J 0 bases, leaving 14 bases between the germline ends. This CDR3 is 16 amino acids long. The germline V gene encodes CDR1 SGDLS and CDR2 YYNGEE. CDR3 sequence reads: CASSLKAGFSGNTIYF. CDR3 DNA sequence: TGTGCCAGCAGCCTAAAAGCAGGGTTCTCTGGAAACACCATATATTTT.

This clone was seen only once. This sequence joins TRBV19 and TRBJ1-3, with 7 bases lining up with TRBD1. J was trimmed by 2 bases and V by 3 bases; bases with no gene match: 7. The CDR3 is 16 amino acids. Germline V gene data show CDR1 as LNHDA and CDR2 as SQIVND (reference sequence). CDR3 in amino acids: CASSIWGTETGNTIYF. The CDR3 coding sequence is TGTGCCAGTAGTATCTGGGGGACAGAGACTGGAAACACCATATATTTT.

This chain uses TRBV10-3 with TRBJ2-6; TRBD1 agrees at 9 bases. Germline CDR1 is ENHRY and CDR2 is SYGVKD. The length of the CDR3 is 17 residues. Unmatched junction bases numbered 9, after V lost 7 bases and J lost 2 bases. The CDR3 nucleotides are TGTGCCATCAATATACCGGGACAGGGAACTGGGGCCAACGTCCTGACTTTC. Its translation: CAINIPGQGTGANVLTF.

This clone was detected only a few times. The chain couples TRBV6-1 to TRBJ2-1, with 10 positions matching TRBD1. This CDR3 has 15 amino acids. The germline V gene encodes CDR1 MNHNS and CDR2 SASEGT. Trimming removed 5 bases from V and 5 bases from J; junction bases left unmatched: 6. CDR3 nucleotides: TGTGCCAGCAGTAGCCGACAGGGGGCCAACAATGAGCAGTTCTTC. Its protein is CASSSRQGANNEQFF.

This clone was picked up a small number of times. The genes are TRBV7-2 and TRBJ2-3; TRBD2 aligns across 9 bases. This CDR3 comprises 18 residues. The ends lost 1 base at V and 3 bases at J; junction bases unmatched: 11. CDR1 and CDR2 from the germline V gene are SGHTA and FQGNSA. The CDR3 region has the DNA TGTGCCAGCAGCTTAGGGCCCCCTAGCGGGGCGGTTACAGATACGCAGTATTTT. This sequence encodes CASSLGPPSGAVTDTQYF. Drawing the rest from reference TRBV7-2 and TRBJ2-3, the complete variable domain is GAGVSQSPSNKVTEKGKDVELRCDPISGHTALYWYRQSLGQGLEFLIYFQGNSAPDKSGLPSDRFSAERTGGSVSTLTIQRTQQEDSAVYLCASSLGPPSGAVTDTQYFGPGTRLTVL.

The chain recombines TRBV9 with TRBJ2-5; TRBD2 is a possible D gene (7 bases). Looked up from germline, CDR1 is SGDLS and CDR2 is YYNGEE. CDR3 length: 15 amino acids. The V end was cut by 3 bases, the J end by 5 bases, with 17 bases between. The CDR3 DNA is TGTGCCAGCAGCGCCTACCTCGGGGGGCCTGAGACCCAGTACTTC. Translated: CASSAYLGGPETQYF.

The CDR3 region has the DNA TGTGCCAGCAGTTACGGGGGACTAGCGAACACCGGGGAGCTGTTTTTT. Protein: CASSYGGLANTGELFF. V gene TRBV6-6 combines with J gene TRBJ2-2; 8 nucleotides align to TRBD2. V gave up 2 bases and J gave up 0 bases; unmatched junction bases: 2. This CDR3 has 16 residues. CDR1 MNHNY and CDR2 SVGAGI come from the germline V gene (reference sequence).

The chain couples TRBV7-6 to TRBJ2-7, with TRBD1 identical over 8 bases. Germline lookup yields CDR1 SGHVS and CDR2 FNYEAQ. The CDR3 is 15 residues long. V gave up 1 base and J gave up 6 bases; unmatched junction bases: 8. DNA of the CDR3: TGTGCCAGCAGCTTAGGATCAGGGGGCTTCGGCGAGCAGTACTTC. Its protein is CASSLGSGGFGEQYF.

The chain combines TRBV5-4 with TRBJ2-3; 12 nucleotides align to TRBD2. V gave up 2 bases and J gave up 3 bases; unmatched junction bases: 1. The CDR3 loop spans 15 amino acids. In germline, CDR1 is SGHNT, CDR2 YYREEE (reference sequence). The DNA for the CDR3 is TGTGCCAGCAGCTTCCTAGCGGGAGGGACAGATACGCAGTATTTT. This translates into CASSFLAGGTDTQYF.

The sample holds a few counts of this clone. The chain is built from TRBV19 and TRBJ1-5, with no clear D. Germline-derived CDR1 and CDR2 are LNHDA and SQIVND (reference sequence). The CDR3 is made up of 15 amino acids. Trimming left V 3 bases short and J 3 bases short, with 12 bases between. The CDR3 nucleotides read TGTGCCAGTAGTATGGTACACAGTAACAATCAGCCCCAGCATTTT. This translates into CASSMVHSNNQPQHF.

CDR3 in DNA: TGTGCTAGTGAGGGGCCTAACTATGGCTACACCTTC. Amino acid sequence: CASEGPNYGYTF. The chain employs TRBV12-5 and TRBJ1-2; D perhaps matches TRBD1 (5 bases). CDR3 length: 12 residues. Trimming took off 7 bases at V and 0 bases at J, with 6 bases between the two ends. The germline V gene encodes CDR1 LGHNT and CDR2 FRNRAP.

This rearrangement joins TRBV5-5 to TRBJ2-1; possibly TRBD1 for D (5 bases). The CDR3 contains 16 residues. The germline V and J ends were trimmed by 2 bases and 0 bases, with 12 bases remaining between them. Germline CDR1 and CDR2: SGHKS and YYEKEE (reference sequence). The CDR3: CASSFTGHSSYNEQFF. DNA for the CDR3: TGTGCCAGCAGCTTTACCGGACATAGCTCCTACAATGAGCAGTTCTTC. The full variable domain, in which reference TRBV5-5 and TRBJ2-1 provide the parts outside the CDR3, is DAGVTQSPTHLIKTRGQQVTLRCSPISGHKSVSWYQQVLGQGPQFIFQYYEKEERGRGNFPDRFSARQFPNYSSELNVNALLLGDSALYLCASSFTGHSSYNEQFFGPGTRLTVL.

Written as DNA, the CDR3 is TGTGCCAGCAGTGTTAGTACTGAGACAGGGGGCACCCAGTACTTC. It encodes CASSVSTETGGTQYF. The chain is built from TRBV2 and TRBJ2-7, with 10 bases matching TRBD1. With V trimmed by 4 bases and J by 10 bases, 13 bases remained unmatched. Per germline, CDR1 SNHLY and CDR2 FYNNEI. The CDR3 is made up of 15 amino acids.

This clone was recorded a few times. The chain employs TRBV4-1 and TRBJ2-5; 7 positions agree with TRBD1. The tail of the sequence fits TRBJ2-7 better, so the J call may be wrong. The CDR3 sequence is 17 residues long. Germline V gene sequence: CDR1 MGHRA, CDR2 YSYEKL. DNA for the CDR3: TGCGCCAGCAGACACCGACAGGGCCCTTTCGGGAACTACGAGCAGTACTTC. Residues: CASRHRQGPFGNYEQYF.